A single sample is the source of the 30 T cell receptor beta chains below, sequenced in a study of response to subunit inactivated influenza vaccine. TCRdb itself ran the RT-PCR reads through MiXCR, one entry per CDR3 protein. This table holds 500,000 or so distinct CDR3 sequences, roughly 9.8% found once. Sample: PBMCs from blood, taken 40 to 50 days after vaccination. The receptors derive from a middle-aged man who received an inactivated influenza vaccine.

The chain carries TRBV6-1 and TRBJ2-3; 9 bases match TRBD2. Germline values: CDR1 MNHNS, CDR2 SASEGT. The CDR3 spans 17 residues. Trimming took 8 bases from V and 0 from J; bases not matched to a gene: 12. The CDR3 is CASHYSGSVSSTDTQYF. The CDR3 nucleotides are TGTGCCAGCCACTATAGCGGGAGCGTTTCTAGCACAGATACGCAGTATTTT.

This clonotype was observed a handful of times. The chain couples TRBV7-9 to TRBJ2-1; tentative D call: TRBD2 (6 bases). V lost 10 bases to trimming and J lost 0 bases, with 22 bases between them. The germline V gene has CDR1 SEHNR and CDR2 FQNEAQ (reference sequence). This CDR3 has 17 residues. For the CDR3, the DNA is TGTGCCACCGGGGGTGGGGCCCTGATAAGCTCCTACAATGAGCAGTTCTTC. Amino acid sequence: CATGGGALISSYNEQFF.

A few counts support this clonotype. This chain's CDR3 is CSARRQSQDSPLHF. CDR3 in DNA: TGCAGTGCTAGAAGACAGAGCCAGGATTCACCCCTCCACTTT. The rearrangement uses TRBV20-1 and TRBJ1-6, with D possibly TRBD1 on 5 matching bases. The germline V and J ends were trimmed by 2 bases and 8 bases, with 13 bases remaining between them. The CDR3 length is 14 residues. CDR1 and CDR2 (germline): DFQATT, SNEGSKA (reference sequence).

This clonotype was picked up a small number of times. Here the CDR3 reads CSARRQGSHEQFF. Here the CDR3 DNA reads TGCAGTGCTAGAAGGCAGGGGTCCCATGAGCAGTTCTTC. The gene calls are TRBV20-1 and TRBJ2-1; TRBD1 might be the D (6 bases). The CDR3 loop spans 13 amino acids. V was pared by 2 bases and J by 8 bases, with 13 bases between. Germline V gene sequence: CDR1 DFQATT, CDR2 SNEGSKA (reference sequence).

This clonotype was found many times. CDR3 protein: CASSYQGGEQYF. For the CDR3, the DNA is TGTGCCAGCAGTTACCAGGGGGGCGAGCAGTACTTC. The gene calls are TRBV6-5 and TRBJ2-7; TRBD1 might be the D (7 bases). Germline V lookup: CDR1 MNHEY, CDR2 SVGAGI. The V gene lost 2 bases and the J gene lost 6 bases, with 8 bases spanning the gap. The CDR3 extends over 12 amino acids.

This clonotype was counted between two and nine times. This chain links TRBV2 with TRBJ2-7, with 8 bases lining up with TRBD1. From germline, CDR1 is SNHLY and CDR2 FYNNEI. Unmatched junction bases numbered 4, after V lost 6 bases and J lost 3 bases. The length of the CDR3 is 13 residues. CDR3 coding DNA: TGTGCCAGCAGGGCCGGGACAGGCTACGAGCAGTACTTC. Protein sequence: CASRAGTGYEQYF.

This clonotype was detected ten times or more. The V and J genes are TRBV12-3 or TRBV12-4 and TRBJ2-1, with 8 bases identical to TRBD2. The CDR3 is made up of 14 amino acids. V trimming: 5 bases; J trimming: 8 bases; junction bases outside the gene matches: 8. In DNA, the CDR3 is TGTGCCAGCAGTCCGAGCGGGAGCGGATATGAGCAGTTCTTC. Translation: CASSPSGSGYEQFF.

The J gene is TRBJ2-7, the V gene TRBV18; D perhaps matches TRBD1 (5 bases). Per the germline V gene, CDR1 is KGHSH and CDR2 is LQKENI. The CDR3 is 12 residues long. Trimming stripped 4 bases from V and 7 bases from J, with 11 bases between. This chain's CDR3 is CASSLGQLEQYF. In nucleotides, the CDR3 is TGTGCCAGCTCACTGGGGCAGCTTGAGCAGTACTTC.

This clonotype was detected ten times or more. This chain joins TRBV29-1 and TRBJ2-3; TRBD1 aligns across 11 bases. The J segment lost 2 bases and the V segment lost 6 bases, leaving 7 bases of the junction unmatched. The CDR3 loop spans 15 amino acids. Per the germline V gene, CDR1 is SQVTM and CDR2 is ANQGSEA. CDR3 protein: CSVRADRGLTDTQYF. In DNA form, the CDR3 reads TGCAGCGTAAGAGCGGACAGGGGGCTCACAGATACGCAGTATTTT.

This clonotype was detected ten times or more. The chain employs TRBV20-1 and TRBJ1-5, with D unclear. Trimming stripped 6 bases from V and 6 bases from J, with 18 bases between. The CDR3 covers 14 residues. Germline values: CDR1 DFQATT, CDR2 SNEGSKA (reference sequence). CDR3 protein: CSASDQPVAQPQHF. The CDR3 nucleotides read TGCAGTGCGTCTGACCAGCCTGTTGCTCAGCCCCAGCATTTT.

This clonotype was observed a handful of times. This chain links TRBV7-9 with TRBJ2-3; the D gene is possibly TRBD2 (6 bases). Trimming removed 1 base from V and 5 bases from J, with 13 bases in between. The CDR3 consists of 15 residues. Germline lookup yields CDR1 SEHNR and CDR2 FQNEAQ (reference sequence). This CDR3 is CASSLGGTSGDTQYF. CDR3 DNA sequence: TGTGCCAGCAGCTTAGGCGGGACGAGCGGAGATACGCAGTATTTT.

CDR3 in DNA: TGCGCCAGCAGCTTTACCACGAGGCTGAACACTGAAGCTTTCTTT. Amino acid sequence: CASSFTTRLNTEAFF. This chain connects TRBV5-1 to TRBJ1-1, with no clear D. CDR3 length: 15 residues. Looked up from germline, CDR1 is SGHRS and CDR2 is YFSETQ. Trimming removed 2 bases from V and 0 bases from J, with 11 bases in between.

The V gene is TRBV20-1, the J gene TRBJ2-7; the D is unclear. Germline CDR1 is DFQATT and CDR2 is SNEGSKA (reference sequence). The CDR3 length is 13 residues. V lost 2 bases and J 3 bases, leaving 11 bases between the germline ends. The CDR3 DNA reads TGCAGTGCTAGAAACGTCGGCCGCTACGAGCAGTACTTC. Translating it yields CSARNVGRYEQYF.

This clonotype came up a few times. The V call is TRBV7-9, the J call TRBJ2-5, with a tentative D call TRBD1 (5 bases). CDR3 length: 13 amino acids. V lost 3 bases to trimming and J lost 5 bases, with 10 bases between them. The germline gives CDR1 SEHNR, CDR2 FQNEAQ (reference sequence). CDR3 coding DNA: TGTGCCAGCAGCTTCCCAGGGAAGGAGACCCAGTACTTC. Amino acids: CASSFPGKETQYF.

This clonotype was seen more than once but under ten times. The DNA for the CDR3 is TGTGCCAGCAGCTTACAAACTAGAGCAACCTACGAGCAGTACTTC. Its protein product is CASSLQTRATYEQYF. The rearrangement joins TRBV7-2 to TRBJ2-7, with D possibly being TRBD2 (5 bases). Germline-derived CDR1 and CDR2 are SGHTA and FQGNSA. Deletions cut 2 bases from V and 2 bases from J, with 13 bases between. The CDR3 spans 15 residues.

The chain couples TRBV5-1 to TRBJ1-3; no firm D call. The germline V gene has CDR1 SGHRS and CDR2 YFSETQ. The CDR3 is made up of 15 amino acids. V lost 0 bases and J 0 bases, leaving 7 bases between the germline ends. The CDR3 DNA reads TGCGCCAGCAGCTTGGTTGGGAGCTCTGGAAACACCATATATTTT. It encodes CASSLVGSSGNTIYF.

The DNA of the CDR3 is TGTGCCAGCTCCCCGCCAGGACTAGCGGGAGACTACGAGCAGTACTTC. Translating it yields CASSPPGLAGDYEQYF. The chain uses TRBV18 and TRBJ2-7, with TRBD2 identical over 13 bases. Germline V lookup: CDR1 KGHSH, CDR2 LQKENI. V lost 6 bases, J lost 3 bases, and 8 bases stayed unmatched. The CDR3 loop spans 16 amino acids.

V is TRBV10-3 and J is TRBJ1-4, with a tentative D call TRBD1 (6 bases). From germline, CDR1 is ENHRY and CDR2 SYGVKD. The CDR3 length is 14 residues. V was clipped by 0 bases and J by 12 bases, with 14 bases between them. The CDR3 sequence is CAISESTQGTELFF. CDR3 DNA sequence: TGTGCCATCAGTGAGTCGACGCAGGGGACGGAACTGTTTTTT.

This clonotype was recorded at least ten times. V and J are TRBV7-2 and TRBJ2-5; no definite D call. From germline, CDR1 is SGHTA and CDR2 FQGNSA. The V end was cut by 5 bases, the J end by 4 bases, with 8 bases between. The CDR3 covers 12 residues. The CDR3 here is CASSRPGETQYF. CDR3 DNA sequence: TGTGCCAGCAGCCGACCCGGAGAGACCCAGTACTTC.

The chain uses TRBV20-1 and TRBJ1-2, with D possibly matching TRBD1 (5 bases). Looked up from germline, CDR1 is DFQATT and CDR2 is SNEGSKA (reference sequence). This CDR3 is built from 14 residues. V dropped 5 bases and J dropped 3 bases, with 16 bases sitting between them. CDR3 DNA: TGCAGTGCTCCCCAGGGTAGCGGGGACTATGGCTACACCTTC. It encodes CSAPQGSGDYGYTF.

The J gene is TRBJ2-7, the V gene TRBV5-1; 9 bases are a match to TRBD1. The CDR3 consists of 15 residues. Trimming took 1 base from V and 5 from J; bases not matched to a gene: 7. The V gene's germline CDR1 is SGHRS and CDR2 YFSETQ. The CDR3 loop is CASSLRGQGLNEQYF. CDR3 DNA: TGCGCCAGCAGCTTGAGGGGACAGGGTTTGAACGAGCAGTACTTC. Full variable domain (missing parts from reference TRBV5-1 and TRBJ2-7): KAGVTQTPRYLIKTRGQQVTLSCSPISGHRSVSWYQQTPGQGLQFLFEYFSETQRNKGNFPGRFSGRQFSNSRSEMNVSTLELGDSALYLCASSLRGQGLNEQYFGPGTRLTVT.

V is TRBV12-3 or TRBV12-4 and J is TRBJ1-1; unclear D gene. CDR3 length: 14 residues. V was clipped by 5 bases and J by 4 bases, with 14 bases between them. The DNA for the CDR3 is TGTGCCAGCAGTGATGGGATGCCAGGCACTGAAGCTTTCTTT. Translating it yields CASSDGMPGTEAFF.

This clonotype was counted only a few times. The V and J genes are TRBV5-1 and TRBJ2-7; D is perhaps TRBD1 (6 bases). Between the trimmed V and J ends, which lost 4 bases and 2 bases, there was a span of 16 bases. Looked up from germline, CDR1 is SGHRS and CDR2 is YFSETQ. The CDR3 totals 15 residues. DNA of the CDR3: TGCGCCAGCAGCCTAAGGACAGCAGGCGCCTACGAGCAGTACTTC. As protein: CASSLRTAGAYEQYF.

This clonotype was observed a handful of times. The CDR3, as DNA: TGCGCCAGCAGCTTGAAGGCGCTAGCGGGAGGGGTTCCTGAGCAGTTCTTC. This gives the protein CASSLKALAGGVPEQFF. The V gene is TRBV5-1, the J gene TRBJ2-1; the match to TRBD2 covers 12 bases. CDR3 length: 17 amino acids. Germline CDR1 is SGHRS and CDR2 is YFSETQ. V shed 1 base and J 9 bases; nucleotides not matched to a gene: 11.

This clonotype occurred many times. The CDR3 DNA sequence: TGCAGTGCTAGTAACAGCGGTAGGTCCAATGAGCAGTTCTTC. Amino acids: CSASNSGRSNEQFF. This chain joins TRBV20-1 and TRBJ2-1; possibly TRBD2 for D (5 bases). Per germline, CDR1 DFQATT and CDR2 SNEGSKA (reference sequence). The CDR3 sequence is 14 residues long. The V and J ends lost 3 bases and 6 bases respectively, with 15 bases between them.

This clonotype was counted between two and nine times. The V and J genes are TRBV20-1 and TRBJ2-3, with D perhaps matching TRBD1 or TRBD2 (5 bases each). Germline lookup yields CDR1 DFQATT and CDR2 SNEGSKA (reference sequence). The CDR3 runs to 13 residues. CDR3: CRARQGGTDTQYF. CDR3 in DNA: TGCAGGGCCCGCCAGGGAGGCACAGATACGCAGTATTTT.

The rearrangement joins TRBV4-3 to TRBJ2-1, with 13 bases lining up with TRBD2. The CDR3 extends over 16 amino acids. With V trimmed by 5 bases and J by 6 bases, 7 bases remained unmatched. Per the germline V gene, CDR1 is LGHNA and CDR2 is YSLEER. The CDR3 sequence is CASSSQLAGGGNEQFF. CDR3 nucleotides: TGCGCCAGCAGCTCACAACTAGCGGGAGGGGGCAATGAGCAGTTCTTC.

The gene calls are TRBV7-8 and TRBJ2-7, with 8 bases aligning to TRBD1. J lost 3 bases, V lost 5 bases, and 21 bases had no gene match. The CDR3 is 19 residues long. Per the germline V gene, CDR1 is SGHVS and CDR2 is FQNEAQ. The CDR3 DNA reads as TGTGCCAGCAGCGACTTAGAGTTTCTTAGGGGACAGGTGTACTACGAGCAGTACTTC. Translating it yields CASSDLEFLRGQVYYEQYF.

Only a few counts were recorded for this clonotype. V gene TRBV5-5 combines with J gene TRBJ2-7, with TRBD1 matching 7 bases. Germline-derived CDR1 and CDR2 are SGHKS and YYEKEE (reference sequence). This CDR3 has 15 residues. The ends lost 3 bases at V and 4 bases at J; junction bases unmatched: 10. The CDR3 loop reads CASSWETGKFYEQYF. The DNA for the CDR3 is TGTGCCAGCAGCTGGGAGACAGGGAAGTTTTACGAGCAGTACTTC.

This clonotype was counted between two and nine times. This chain links TRBV5-1 with TRBJ2-2; possibly TRBD1 for D (5 bases). CDR1 SGHRS and CDR2 YFSETQ come from the germline V gene. The V gene lost 4 bases and the J gene lost 7 bases, with 20 bases spanning the gap. The CDR3 covers 16 residues. The chain's CDR3 is CASSPPFRGRGGELFF. The CDR3 DNA is TGCGCCAGCAGCCCTCCGTTCCGCGGAAGGGGCGGGGAGCTGTTTTTT. Combining the CDR3 with reference TRBV5-1 and TRBJ2-2 gives the whole variable domain KAGVTQTPRYLIKTRGQQVTLSCSPISGHRSVSWYQQTPGQGLQFLFEYFSETQRNKGNFPGRFSGRQFSNSRSEMNVSTLELGDSALYLCASSPPFRGRGGELFFGEGSRLTVL.